This T cell receptor beta chain originates from a study of blood T cell repertoires in COVID-19. The table came from immunoSEQ multiplex PCR; TCRdb's copy has only in-frame clones and leaves some out. Among tens of thousands of clones listed, approximately 88% were seen once. This CDR3 comprises 16 residues. Trimming cost V 3 bases and J 1 base, with 13 bases left between them. Per germline, CDR1 LNHDA and CDR2 SQIVND (reference sequence). V gene TRBV19 combines with J gene TRBJ1-5; the D gene is possibly TRBD1 (6 bases). The specimen sequenced was peripheral blood. This TCR came from a woman between 65 and 79 years old with acute or convalescent COVID-19. This CDR3 is CASSIFWTVSNQPQHF. CDR3 coding DNA: TGTGCCAGTAGTATTTTTTGGACAGTCAGCAATCAGCCCCAGCATTTT.